The 11 T cell receptor beta chains presented below share a single source sample, sequenced in a study of PD-1 blockade in classical Hodgkin lymphoma. Time point indicated: newly diagnosed, previously untreated cHL patient sample. Sequencing used immunoSEQ multiplex PCR; TCRdb keeps in-frame clones, though not all of them. The sample lists roughly 70,000 clones, 93% occurring once. The source material was peripheral blood mononuclear cells (PBMCs). All receptors come from a human donor with classical Hodgkin lymphoma.

This clone was detected only once. The rearrangement links TRBV6-5 to TRBJ2-1; D perhaps matches TRBD1 (5 bases). Trimming shortened V by 6 bases and J by 7 bases, and 16 bases separated the two germline ends. The germline CDR1 and CDR2 sequences are MNHEY and SVGAGI. The CDR3 length is 14 residues. The CDR3 DNA reads as TGTGCCAGCAGCCCATACCCGCAGGGTAATGAGCAGTTCTTC. Translated: CASSPYPQGNEQFF.

The gene calls are TRBV2 and TRBJ1-1; 10 bases are shared with TRBD1. Germline loops: CDR1 SNHLY, CDR2 FYNNEI. The CDR3 is 13 residues long. Trimming removed 6 bases from V and 10 bases from J; junction bases left unmatched: 8. CDR3 amino acids: CASSADRGPGAFF. In DNA form, the CDR3 reads TGTGCCAGCAGCGCTGACAGGGGGCCGGGAGCTTTCTTT.

This clone was detected once. The J gene is TRBJ2-1, the V gene TRBV10-3; the D is unclear. Between the trimmed V and J ends, which lost 1 base and 5 bases, there was a span of 6 bases. Germline CDR1 and CDR2: ENHRY and SYGVKD. The CDR3 is made up of 13 amino acids. DNA for the CDR3: TGTGCCATCAGTGAGTTGCCAGACAATGAGCAGTTCTTC. The encoded protein is CAISELPDNEQFF.

The V gene is TRBV27, the J gene TRBJ2-1; 8 nucleotides match TRBD2. CDR3 size: 14 residues. Germline CDR1 MNHEY, CDR2 SMNVEV (reference sequence). V was clipped by 7 bases and J by 4 bases; unmatched bases: 6. CDR3 DNA: TGTGCCAGCACGTCTCGGGGGGGTTACAATGAGCAGTTCTTC. This translates into CASTSRGGYNEQFF.

This clone was found once. The chain couples TRBV2 to TRBJ2-2; no definite D call. The CDR3 is 13 residues long. The germline CDR1 and CDR2 sequences are SNHLY and FYNNEI. Trimming removed 6 bases at V and 3 bases at J, with 8 bases between. The CDR3 DNA sequence: TGTGCCAGCAGGATAAGGGACACCGGGGAGCTGTTTTTT. Protein: CASRIRDTGELFF.

The rearrangement joins TRBV5-4 to TRBJ2-2, with 10 bases fitting TRBD2. This CDR3 spans 14 amino acids. Trimming at V came to 4 bases and at J to 4 bases, leaving 1 base not matched to a gene. Germline loops: CDR1 SGHNT, CDR2 YYREEE (reference sequence). In nucleotides, the CDR3 is TGTGCCAGCAGCCAGCGGGGGGGCACCGGGGAGCTGTTTTTT. It codes for CASSQRGGTGELFF.

The chain couples TRBV6-1 to TRBJ1-1; D ambiguous. The V gene's germline CDR1 is MNHNS and CDR2 SASEGT. V was cut by 6 bases and J by 1 base, with 12 bases left in between. CDR3 length equals 14 residues. The CDR3 DNA reads as TGTGCCAGCAGAGTCACAGACAAGAACACTGAAGCTTTCTTT. This codes for CASRVTDKNTEAFF.

Comment on this clone: The identical CDR3 is also encoded by other nucleotide sequences in the sample. The chain combines TRBV6-1 with TRBJ1-5; 7 nucleotides match TRBD1. The CDR3 has 14 residues. V lost 7 bases, J lost 1 base, and 4 bases stayed unmatched. CDR1 is MNHNS and CDR2 is SASEGT in the germline V gene. CDR3 nucleotide sequence: TGTGCCAGCAACCCGACAGGGAGCAATCAGCCCCAGCATTTT. It is translated as CASNPTGSNQPQHF.

The chain recombines TRBV28 with TRBJ1-4, with D perhaps TRBD1 (5 bases). Trimming pared 1 base from V and 8 bases from J, leaving 11 bases between. CDR3 length equals 14 residues. Germline CDR1 is MDHEN and CDR2 is SYDVKM. In nucleotides, the CDR3 is TGTGCCAGCAGTTTATTACAGGTTTGGGAAAAACTGTTTTTT. Translated, it gives CASSLLQVWEKLFF.

The chain couples TRBV4-1 to TRBJ2-1; 9 bases agree with TRBD2. This CDR3 spans 17 amino acids. Germline CDR1 and CDR2: MGHRA and YSYEKL. With V trimmed by 2 bases and J by 6 bases, 11 bases remained unmatched. The CDR3 loop reads CASSQPIGQAGGNEQFF. The CDR3 bases are TGCGCCAGCAGCCAACCCATTGGTCAAGCGGGAGGCAATGAGCAGTTCTTC.

This CDR3 is CASSIFLSGPSGANVLTF. The CDR3 DNA sequence: TGTGCCAGTAGTATTTTTTTATCGGGGCCCTCTGGGGCCAACGTCCTGACTTTC. The gene calls are TRBV19 and TRBJ2-6; D is possibly TRBD1 or TRBD2 (5 bases each). Deletions cut 3 bases from V and 0 bases from J, with 15 bases between. The CDR3 runs to 18 residues. Germline V gives CDR1 LNHDA, CDR2 SQIVND (reference sequence).